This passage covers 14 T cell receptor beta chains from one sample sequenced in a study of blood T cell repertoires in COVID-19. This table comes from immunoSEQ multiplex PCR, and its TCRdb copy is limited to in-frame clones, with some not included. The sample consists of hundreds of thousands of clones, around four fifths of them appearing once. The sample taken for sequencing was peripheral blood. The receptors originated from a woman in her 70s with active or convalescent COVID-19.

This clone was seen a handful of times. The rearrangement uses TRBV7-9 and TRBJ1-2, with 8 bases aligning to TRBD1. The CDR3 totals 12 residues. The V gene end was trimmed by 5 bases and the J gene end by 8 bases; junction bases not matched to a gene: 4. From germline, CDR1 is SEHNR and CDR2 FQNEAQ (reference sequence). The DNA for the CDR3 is TGTGCCAGCAGCGGACAGGGTTGGGGCTACACCTTC. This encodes CASSGQGWGYTF.

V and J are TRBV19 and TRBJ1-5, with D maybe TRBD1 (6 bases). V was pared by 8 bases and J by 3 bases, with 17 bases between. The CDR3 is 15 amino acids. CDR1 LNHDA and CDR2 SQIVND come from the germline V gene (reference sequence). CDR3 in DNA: TGTGCCAGTGACCTCAGGGGAGGGACCAATCAGCCCCAGCATTTT. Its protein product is CASDLRGGTNQPQHF.

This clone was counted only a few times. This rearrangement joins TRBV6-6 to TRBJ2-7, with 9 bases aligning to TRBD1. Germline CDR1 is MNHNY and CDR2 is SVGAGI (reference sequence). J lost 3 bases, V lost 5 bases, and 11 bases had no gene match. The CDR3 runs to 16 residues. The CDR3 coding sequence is TGTGCCAGCAGTCCCGGACAGGGGAGGGCCCTCTACGAGCAGTACTTC. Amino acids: CASSPGQGRALYEQYF.

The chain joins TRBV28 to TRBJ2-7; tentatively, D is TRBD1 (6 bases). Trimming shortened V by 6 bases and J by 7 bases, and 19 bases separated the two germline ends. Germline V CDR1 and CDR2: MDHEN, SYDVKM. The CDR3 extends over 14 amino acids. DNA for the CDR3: TGTGCCAGCAGGGGGGCAGGGACCCTAGGAGAGCAGTACTTC. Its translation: CASRGAGTLGEQYF. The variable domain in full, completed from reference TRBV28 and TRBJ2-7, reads DVKVTQSSRYLVKRTGEKVFLECVQDMDHENMFWYRQDPGLGLRLIYFSYDVKMKEKGDIPEGYSVSREKKERFSLILESASTNQTSMYLCASRGAGTLGEQYFGPGTRLTVT.

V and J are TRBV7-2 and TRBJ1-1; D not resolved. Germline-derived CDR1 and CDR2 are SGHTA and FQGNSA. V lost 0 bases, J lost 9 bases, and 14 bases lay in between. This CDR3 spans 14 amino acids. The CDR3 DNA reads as TGTGCCAGCAGCTTAGCTTGGGGAGAGGCGAAAGCTTTCTTT. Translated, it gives CASSLAWGEAKAFF. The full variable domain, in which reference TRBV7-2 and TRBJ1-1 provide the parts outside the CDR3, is GAGVSQSPSNKVTEKGKDVELRCDPISGHTALYWYRQSLGQGLEFLIYFQGNSAPDKSGLPSDRFSAERTGGSVSTLTIQRTQQEDSAVYLCASSLAWGEAKAFFGQGTRLTVV.

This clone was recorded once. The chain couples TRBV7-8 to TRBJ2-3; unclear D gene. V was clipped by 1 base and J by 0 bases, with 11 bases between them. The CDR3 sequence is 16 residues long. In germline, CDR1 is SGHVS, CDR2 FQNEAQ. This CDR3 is CASSLGPPQSTDTQYF. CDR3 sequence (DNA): TGTGCCAGCAGCTTAGGGCCCCCCCAGAGCACAGATACGCAGTATTTT. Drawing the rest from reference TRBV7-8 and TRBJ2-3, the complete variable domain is GAGVSQSPRYKVAKRGQDVALRCDPISGHVSLFWYQQALGQGPEFLTYFQNEAQLDKSGLPSDRFFAERPEGSVSTLKIQRTQQEDSAVYLCASSLGPPQSTDTQYFGPGTRLTVL.

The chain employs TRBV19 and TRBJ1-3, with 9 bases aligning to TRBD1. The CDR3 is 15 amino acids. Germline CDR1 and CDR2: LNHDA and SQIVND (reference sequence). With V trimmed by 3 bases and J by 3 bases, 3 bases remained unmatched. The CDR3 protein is CASSIGQGSGNTIYF. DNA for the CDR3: TGTGCCAGTAGTATCGGACAGGGGAGTGGAAACACCATATATTTT.

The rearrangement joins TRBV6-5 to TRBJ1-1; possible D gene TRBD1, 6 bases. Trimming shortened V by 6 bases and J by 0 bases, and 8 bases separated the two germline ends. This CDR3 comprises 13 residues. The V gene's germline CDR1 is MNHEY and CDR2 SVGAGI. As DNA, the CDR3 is TGTGCCAGCAGAGGACAGTTGAACACTGAAGCTTTCTTT. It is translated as CASRGQLNTEAFF.

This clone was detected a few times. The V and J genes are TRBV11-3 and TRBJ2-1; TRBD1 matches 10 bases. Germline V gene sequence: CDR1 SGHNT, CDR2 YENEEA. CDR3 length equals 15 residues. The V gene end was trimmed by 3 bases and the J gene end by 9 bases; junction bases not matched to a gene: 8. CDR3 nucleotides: TGTGCCAGCAGCTTTTTCGGACAGGGGGATAGTGAGCAGTTCTTC. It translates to CASSFFGQGDSEQFF.

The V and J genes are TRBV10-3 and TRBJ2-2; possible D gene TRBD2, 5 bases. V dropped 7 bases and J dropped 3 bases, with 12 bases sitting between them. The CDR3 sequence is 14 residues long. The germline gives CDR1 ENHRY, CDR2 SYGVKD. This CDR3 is CAITEYGDTGELFF. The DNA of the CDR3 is TGTGCCATCACCGAATACGGGGACACCGGGGAGCTGTTTTTT.

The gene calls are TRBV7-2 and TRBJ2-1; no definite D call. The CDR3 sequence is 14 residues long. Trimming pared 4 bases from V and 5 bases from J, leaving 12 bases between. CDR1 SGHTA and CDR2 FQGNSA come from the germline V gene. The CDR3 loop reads CASSSYGSHNEQFF. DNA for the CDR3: TGTGCCAGCAGCTCGTACGGGTCCCACAATGAGCAGTTCTTC.

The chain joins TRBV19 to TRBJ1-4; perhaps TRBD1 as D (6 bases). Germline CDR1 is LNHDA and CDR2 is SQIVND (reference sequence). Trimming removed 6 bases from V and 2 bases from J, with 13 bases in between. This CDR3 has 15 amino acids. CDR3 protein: CASSPGTITNEKLFF. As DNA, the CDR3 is TGTGCCAGTAGCCCCGGGACAATTACTAATGAAAAACTGTTTTTT.

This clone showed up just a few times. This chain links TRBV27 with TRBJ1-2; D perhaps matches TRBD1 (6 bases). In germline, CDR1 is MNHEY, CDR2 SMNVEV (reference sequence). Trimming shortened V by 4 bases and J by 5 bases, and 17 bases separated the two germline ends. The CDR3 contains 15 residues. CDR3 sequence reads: CASSSLFTGQYGYTF. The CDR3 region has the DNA TGTGCCAGCAGTTCCCTGTTTACAGGGCAATATGGCTACACCTTC.

The DNA of the CDR3 is TGCGCCAGCAGCCTGACAACAGGCGGAGAGACCCAGTACTTC. Its translation: CASSLTTGGETQYF. The chain links TRBV5-1 to TRBJ2-5; D is perhaps TRBD1 (5 bases). The CDR3 is 14 residues long. The germline V and J ends were trimmed by 4 bases and 4 bases, with 14 bases remaining between them. Germline-derived CDR1 and CDR2 are SGHRS and YFSETQ.